This T cell receptor beta chain was retrieved from a study of cytomegalovirus exposure and HLA in healthy donors. In its sample, this clone was seen a few times. Per the germline V gene, CDR1 is SGDLS and CDR2 is YYNGEE. The trim removed 4 bases at V and 2 bases at J, leaving 9 bases unmatched. CDR3 size: 16 residues. The primer mix had 60 Vbeta and 13 Jbeta primers. Libraries were prepared by immunoSEQ multiplex PCR; TCRdb keeps only in-frame clonotypes and omits some of them. The table records 90,000 or so clones, about 74% of them present only once. The J gene is TRBJ1-2, the V gene TRBV9; 9 bases map to TRBD1. This TCR was recovered from a woman in her forties or fifties in good health and CMV-seropositive. The sequencing sample was made of PBMCs. The CDR3 loop reads CASSLSRDRANYGYTF. CDR3 sequence (DNA): TGTGCCAGCAGCCTGAGCCGGGACAGGGCGAACTATGGCTACACCTTC.